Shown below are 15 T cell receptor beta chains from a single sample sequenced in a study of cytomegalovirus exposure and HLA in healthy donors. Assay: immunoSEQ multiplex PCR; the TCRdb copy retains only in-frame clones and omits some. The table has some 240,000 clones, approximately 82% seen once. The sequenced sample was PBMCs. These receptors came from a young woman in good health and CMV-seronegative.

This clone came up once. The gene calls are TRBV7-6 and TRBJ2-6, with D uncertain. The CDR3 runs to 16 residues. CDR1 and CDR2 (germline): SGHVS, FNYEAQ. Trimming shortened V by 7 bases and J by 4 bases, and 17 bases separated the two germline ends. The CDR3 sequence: CASTPNRASGANVLTF. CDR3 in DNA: TGTGCCAGCACCCCAAACCGGGCCTCCGGGGCCAACGTCCTGACTTTC.

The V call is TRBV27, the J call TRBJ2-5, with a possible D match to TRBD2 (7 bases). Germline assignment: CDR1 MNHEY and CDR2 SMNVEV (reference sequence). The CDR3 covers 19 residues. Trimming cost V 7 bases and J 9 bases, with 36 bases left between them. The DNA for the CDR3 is TGTGCCAGCACCTGGGGGGGGCTAGGGGGAGGCCGTCAATTTATTCCCCAGTACTTC. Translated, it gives CASTWGGLGGGRQFIPQYF.

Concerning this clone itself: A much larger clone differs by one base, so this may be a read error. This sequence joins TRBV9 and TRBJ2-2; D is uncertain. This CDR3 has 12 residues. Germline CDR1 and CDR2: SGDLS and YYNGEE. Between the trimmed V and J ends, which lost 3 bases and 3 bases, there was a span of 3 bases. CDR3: CASSDYTGELFF. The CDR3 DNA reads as TGTGCCAGCAGCGACTACACCGGGGAGCTGTTTTTT.

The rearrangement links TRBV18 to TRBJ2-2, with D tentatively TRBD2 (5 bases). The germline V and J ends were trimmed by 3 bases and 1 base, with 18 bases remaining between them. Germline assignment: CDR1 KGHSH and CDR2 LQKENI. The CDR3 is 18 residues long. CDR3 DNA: TGTGCCAGCTCACCCAGGTTAGAGGGAGCGATGAACACCGGGGAGCTGTTTTTT. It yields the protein CASSPRLEGAMNTGELFF.

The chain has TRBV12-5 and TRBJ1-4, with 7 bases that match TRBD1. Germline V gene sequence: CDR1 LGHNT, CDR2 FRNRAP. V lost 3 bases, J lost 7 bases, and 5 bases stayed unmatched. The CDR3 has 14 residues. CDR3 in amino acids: CASGLATGREKLFF. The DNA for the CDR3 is TGTGCTAGTGGTTTAGCGACAGGGCGTGAAAAACTGTTTTTT.

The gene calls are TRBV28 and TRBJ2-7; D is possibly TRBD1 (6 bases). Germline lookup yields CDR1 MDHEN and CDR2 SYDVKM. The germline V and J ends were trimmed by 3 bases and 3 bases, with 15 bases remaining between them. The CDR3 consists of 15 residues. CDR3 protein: CASSLWTANLYEQYF. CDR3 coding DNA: TGTGCCAGCAGTTTGTGGACAGCTAACCTCTACGAGCAGTACTTC. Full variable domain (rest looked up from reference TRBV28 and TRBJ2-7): DVKVTQSSRYLVKRTGEKVFLECVQDMDHENMFWYRQDPGLGLRLIYFSYDVKMKEKGDIPEGYSVSREKKERFSLILESASTNQTSMYLCASSLWTANLYEQYFGPGTRLTVT.

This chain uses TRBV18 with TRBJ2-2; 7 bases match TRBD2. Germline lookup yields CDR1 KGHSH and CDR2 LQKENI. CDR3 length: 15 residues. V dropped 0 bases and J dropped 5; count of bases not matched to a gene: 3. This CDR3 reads CASSPPGGRTGELFF. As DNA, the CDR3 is TGTGCCAGCTCACCACCCGGGGGGAGAACCGGGGAGCTGTTTTTT.

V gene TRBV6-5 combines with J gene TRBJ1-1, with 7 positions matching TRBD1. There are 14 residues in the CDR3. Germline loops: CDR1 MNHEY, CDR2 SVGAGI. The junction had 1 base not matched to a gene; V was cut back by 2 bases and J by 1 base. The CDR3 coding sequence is TGTGCCAGCAGTTACGGGACAGCGAACACTGAAGCTTTCTTT. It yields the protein CASSYGTANTEAFF.

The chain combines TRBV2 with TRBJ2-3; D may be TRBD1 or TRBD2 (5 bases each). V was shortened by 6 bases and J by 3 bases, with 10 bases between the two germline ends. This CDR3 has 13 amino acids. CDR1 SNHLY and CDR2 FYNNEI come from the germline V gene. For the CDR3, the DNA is TGTGCCAGCAGCGAGGGGCTTACAGATACGCAGTATTTT. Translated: CASSEGLTDTQYF. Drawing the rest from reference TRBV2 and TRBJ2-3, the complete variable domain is EPEVTQTPSHQVTQMGQEVILRCVPISNHLYFYWYRQILGQKVEFLVSFYNNEISEKSEIFDDQFSVERPDGSNFTLKIRSTKLEDSAMYFCASSEGLTDTQYFGPGTRLTVL.

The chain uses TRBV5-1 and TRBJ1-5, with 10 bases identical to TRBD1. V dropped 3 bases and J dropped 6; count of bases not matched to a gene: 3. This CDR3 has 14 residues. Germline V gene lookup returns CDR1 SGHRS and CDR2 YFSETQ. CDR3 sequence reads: CASSSGTGAQPQHF. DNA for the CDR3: TGCGCCAGCAGCTCCGGGACAGGGGCTCAGCCCCAGCATTTT.

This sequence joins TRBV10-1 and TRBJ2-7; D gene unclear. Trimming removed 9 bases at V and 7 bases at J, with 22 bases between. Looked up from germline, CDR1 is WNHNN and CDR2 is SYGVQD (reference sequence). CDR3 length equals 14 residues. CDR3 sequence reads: CARRGGTLVREQYF. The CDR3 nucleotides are TGCGCCAGGCGTGGCGGAACGTTGGTGAGAGAGCAGTACTTC.

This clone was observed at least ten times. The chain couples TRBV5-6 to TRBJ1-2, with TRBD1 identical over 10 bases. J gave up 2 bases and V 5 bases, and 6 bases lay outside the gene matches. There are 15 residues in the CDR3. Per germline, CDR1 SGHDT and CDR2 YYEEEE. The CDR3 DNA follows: TGTGCCAGCAGAATCCGGACAGGGGGAAACTATGGCTACACCTTC. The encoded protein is CASRIRTGGNYGYTF.

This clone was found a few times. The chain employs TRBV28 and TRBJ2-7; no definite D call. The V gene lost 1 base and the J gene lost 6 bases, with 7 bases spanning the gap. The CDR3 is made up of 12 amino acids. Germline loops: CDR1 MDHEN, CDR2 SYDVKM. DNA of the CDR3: TGTGCCAGCAGTTTATCTGCTGGCGAGCAGTACTTC. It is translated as CASSLSAGEQYF. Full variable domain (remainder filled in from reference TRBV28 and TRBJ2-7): DVKVTQSSRYLVKRTGEKVFLECVQDMDHENMFWYRQDPGLGLRLIYFSYDVKMKEKGDIPEGYSVSREKKERFSLILESASTNQTSMYLCASSLSAGEQYFGPGTRLTVT.

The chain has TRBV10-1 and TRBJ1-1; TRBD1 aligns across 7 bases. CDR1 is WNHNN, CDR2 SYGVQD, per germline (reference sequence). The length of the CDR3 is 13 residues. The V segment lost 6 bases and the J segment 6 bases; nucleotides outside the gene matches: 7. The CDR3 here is CASSLTGNSEAFF. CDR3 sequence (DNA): TGCGCCAGCAGCCTGACAGGGAATTCTGAAGCTTTCTTT.

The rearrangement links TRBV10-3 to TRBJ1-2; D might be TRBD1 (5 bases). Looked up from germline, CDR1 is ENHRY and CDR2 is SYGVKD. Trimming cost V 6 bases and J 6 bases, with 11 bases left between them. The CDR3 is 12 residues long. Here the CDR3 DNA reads TGTGCCATCAGCCGAACAGGAAATGGCTACACCTTC. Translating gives CAISRTGNGYTF.